These 12 T cell receptor beta chains share one sample of origin, sequenced in a study of blood T cells in healthy people across ages. Through a sample-barcoded 5' primer and a J-beta primer mix, a second PCR was run for roughly 7 to 12 cycles. One entry per CDR3 protein results from TCRdb running MiXCR on the 5' RACE reads. The sample includes some 900,000 distinct CDR3 sequences, around 48% of them seen just once. Sequencing input: blood. The receptors were gathered from a man aged 25-45 years in good health.

Here the CDR3 reads CASVRGADTQYF. Here the CDR3 DNA reads TGTGCCAGCGTGCGGGGGGCAGATACGCAGTATTTT. The chain uses TRBV12-3 or TRBV12-4 and TRBJ2-3, with 8 bases that match TRBD2. The ends lost 8 bases at V and 4 bases at J; junction bases unmatched: 2. This CDR3 is built from 12 residues.

This clonotype was seen at least ten times. The chain is built from TRBV19 and TRBJ2-1, with D tentatively TRBD1 (8 bases). The CDR3 spans 14 residues. V was clipped by 5 bases and J by 6 bases, with 14 bases between them. Germline V gene lookup returns CDR1 LNHDA and CDR2 SQIVND (reference sequence). The CDR3 DNA reads as TGTGCCAGTAGTGTGGACAGGGAGGGCAATGAGCAGTTCTTC. Translated, it gives CASSVDREGNEQFF.

This clonotype has only a few counts. The V call is TRBV7-9, the J call TRBJ2-3, with D possibly TRBD1 on 5 matching bases. The CDR3 covers 12 residues. V dropped 5 bases and J dropped 4 bases, with 7 bases sitting between them. Germline CDR1 is SEHNR and CDR2 is FQNEAQ (reference sequence). The CDR3 is CASSVQADTQYF. The CDR3 region has the DNA TGTGCCAGCAGCGTACAGGCAGATACGCAGTATTTT.

V gene TRBV20-1 combines with J gene TRBJ2-3; 11 bases align to TRBD1. The J segment lost 5 bases and the V segment lost 6 bases, leaving 7 bases of the junction unmatched. Germline V gives CDR1 DFQATT, CDR2 SNEGSKA (reference sequence). This CDR3 has 14 amino acids. CDR3 DNA: TGCAGTGCAAGGACAGGGGGCGCGGGAGATACGCAGTATTTT. Protein product: CSARTGGAGDTQYF.

The chain is built from TRBV5-1 and TRBJ2-7; no clear D. Near its end, the DNA agrees better with TRBJ2-5, so the J call may be wrong. The CDR3 extends over 11 amino acids. Germline loops: CDR1 SGHRS, CDR2 YFSETQ. In nucleotides, the CDR3 is TGCGCCAGCAGCTTTGATGTGACCCAGTACTTC. Residues: CASSFDVTQYF.

The rearrangement links TRBV5-1 to TRBJ2-2; 8 nucleotides line up with TRBD2. V dropped 4 bases and J dropped 2; count of bases not matched to a gene: 10. The CDR3 length is 17 residues. The V gene's germline CDR1 is SGHRS and CDR2 YFSETQ. CDR3 loop: CASSLGGLALNTGELFF. The CDR3 coding sequence is TGCGCCAGCAGCCTTGGAGGACTAGCTCTCAACACCGGGGAGCTGTTTTTT.

This clonotype has more than one count but fewer than ten. This rearrangement joins TRBV4-2 to TRBJ1-1, with TRBD1 as a possible D gene (5 bases). CDR3 size: 16 residues. Germline V gives CDR1 LGHNA, CDR2 YNFKEQ. V lost 0 bases, J lost 0 bases, and 11 bases lay in between. CDR3 sequence (DNA): TGTGCCAGCAGCCAAGAAATGGGGCCTGTGAACACTGAAGCTTTCTTT. Protein product: CASSQEMGPVNTEAFF.

The V call is TRBV20-1, the J call TRBJ2-3, with D possibly being TRBD2 (5 bases). The CDR3 totals 13 residues. The germline gives CDR1 DFQATT, CDR2 SNEGSKA (reference sequence). Trimming stripped 5 bases from V and 2 bases from J, with 11 bases between. Written as DNA, the CDR3 is TGCAGTGCTCCAGACGGACTCACAGATACGCAGTATTTT. It codes for CSAPDGLTDTQYF.

This clonotype was observed a handful of times. A read error may produce the germline difference seen at one junction end. The V call is TRBV7-7, the J call TRBJ2-3, with D possibly being TRBD1 (5 bases). Germline V gene sequence: CDR1 SSHAT, CDR2 FNYEAQ (reference sequence). The CDR3 is made up of 14 amino acids. The CDR3: CASSSTTETDTQYF. The CDR3 bases are TGTGCTAGCAGCTCCACGACAGAAACAGATACGCAGTATTTT.

This clonotype was picked up many times. The chain combines TRBV29-1 with TRBJ2-7; unclear D gene. V lost 6 bases, J lost 4 bases, and 13 bases lay in between. The germline CDR1 and CDR2 sequences are SQVTM and ANQGSEA. This CDR3 has 12 residues. The CDR3 reads CSVSADQYEQYF. Written as DNA, the CDR3 is TGCAGCGTCTCCGCGGACCAATACGAGCAGTACTTC.

The rearrangement links TRBV5-1 to TRBJ2-1; 12 nucleotides match TRBD2. The CDR3 has 17 amino acids. The V gene end was trimmed by 3 bases and the J gene end by 4 bases; junction bases not matched to a gene: 8. CDR1 is SGHRS and CDR2 is YFSETQ in the germline V gene. CDR3 sequence reads: CASSYAPSGGAYNEQFF. In DNA, the CDR3 is TGCGCCAGCAGCTACGCCCCTAGCGGGGGGGCATACAATGAGCAGTTCTTC.

The chain carries TRBV20-1 and TRBJ2-7; the match to TRBD2 covers 12 bases. V trimming: 6 bases; J trimming: 1 base; junction bases outside the gene matches: 7. The germline V gene has CDR1 DFQATT and CDR2 SNEGSKA (reference sequence). CDR3 length: 15 residues. As DNA, the CDR3 is TGCAGTGCGATGCCACTAGCGGGGGGTTCCTACGAGCAGTACTTC. Protein: CSAMPLAGGSYEQYF.